The source of this T cell receptor (beta chain) is a study of cytomegalovirus exposure and HLA in healthy donors. Notes on the study in general: Trimming of TCR beta V- and J-genes showed a link, identified in a later analysis, to a missense DCLRE1C variant.

Concerning this clone itself: The antigen is unknown.

The PCR contained 60 Vbeta and 13 Jbeta primers. Generated by immunoSEQ multiplex PCR, the TCRdb table keeps only in-frame clones and is missing some. The top ten clones hold around 20% of a sample with about 130,000 clones, over 65% of them seen once. V trimming: 4 bases; J trimming: 0 bases; junction bases outside the gene matches: 7. The germline CDR1 and CDR2 sequences are SGHNT and YYREEE (reference sequence). CDR3 size: 16 residues. The receptor was derived from a young man in good health and CMV-seropositive. Sequenced: PBMCs. This rearrangement joins TRBV5-4 to TRBJ1-2, with 9 bases that match TRBD1. In DNA, the CDR3 is TGTGCCAGCAGCCCAGACAGGGGGGGGACTAACTATGGCTACACCTTC. Amino acid sequence: CASSPDRGGTNYGYTF.